The 17 T cell receptor beta chains listed next were all sequenced from one sample in a study of somatic mutations in cytotoxic T cells in rheumatoid arthritis. Libraries were prepared by immunoSEQ multiplex PCR; TCRdb keeps only in-frame clonotypes and omits some of them. In the table there are approximately 19,000 clones, 75% to 85% of which are singletons. Material for sequencing was CD8+ T cells sorted from blood. Receptors originate from an adult with rheumatoid arthritis.

The chain is built from TRBV5-3 and TRBJ2-3; 7 bases align to TRBD2. TRBV5-3 counts as an open reading frame of uncertain function. CDR3 length equals 15 residues. V lost 5 bases, J lost 2 bases, and 8 bases stayed unmatched. Here the CDR3 reads CARSTAGVNTDTQYF. In DNA, the CDR3 is TGTGCCAGAAGTACGGCGGGGGTAAACACAGATACGCAGTATTTT.

This rearrangement joins TRBV19 to TRBJ1-5; D gene uncertain. V gave up 1 base and J gave up 0 bases, with 10 bases separating them. Germline CDR1 reads LNHDA; CDR2 reads SQIVND (reference sequence). There are 16 residues in the CDR3. As DNA, the CDR3 is TGTGCCAGTAGTATAGGATCTGTTTATAGCAATCAGCCCCAGCATTTT. This codes for CASSIGSVYSNQPQHF.

This chain uses TRBV4-3 with TRBJ2-3; D is unclear. Germline V CDR1 and CDR2: LGHNA, YSLEER. Trimming pared 0 bases from V and 2 bases from J, leaving 9 bases between. This CDR3 region has 15 residues. CDR3 coding DNA: TGCGCCAGCAGCCAAGATGAAGGTTTCACAGATACGCAGTATTTT. Translating it yields CASSQDEGFTDTQYF.

This chain links TRBV7-9 with TRBJ2-5, with D perhaps matching TRBD2 (5 bases). The CDR3 loop spans 15 amino acids. The germline V and J ends were trimmed by 3 bases and 5 bases, with 16 bases remaining between them. CDR1 is SEHNR and CDR2 is FQNEAQ in the germline V gene (reference sequence). The CDR3 sequence: CASSFNPGNSETQYF. CDR3 bases: TGTGCCAGCAGCTTCAATCCGGGGAATTCGGAGACCCAGTACTTC.

The rearrangement joins TRBV27 to TRBJ2-1; D not resolved. This CDR3 is built from 17 residues. V was shortened by 0 bases and J by 8 bases, with 20 bases between the two germline ends. Germline CDR1 is MNHEY and CDR2 is SMNVEV (reference sequence). CDR3 DNA: TGTGCCAGCAGTTTATCTACCCTGAGTATGGGTTCGGATGAGCAGTTCTTC. Encoded protein: CASSLSTLSMGSDEQFF.

This clone is classed as medium-sized. The chain's CDR3 is CASSHGRRNEQFF. CDR3 bases: TGTGCCAGTAGTCACGGCAGAAGAAATGAGCAGTTCTTC. The rearrangement uses TRBV19 and TRBJ2-1, with D unclear. V lost 5 bases, J lost 7 bases, and 12 bases lay in between. Germline values: CDR1 LNHDA, CDR2 SQIVND (reference sequence). The CDR3 contains 13 residues.

The chain recombines TRBV15 with TRBJ2-7; D is uncertain. Germline V gene lookup returns CDR1 LNHNV and CDR2 YYDKDF (reference sequence). The CDR3 covers 11 residues. Between the trimmed V and J ends, which lost 1 base and 6 bases, there was a span of 4 bases. CDR3 nucleotides: TGTGCCACCAGCAGAGCAGCCGAGCAGTACTTC. Protein: CATSRAAEQYF.

The chain employs TRBV9 and TRBJ2-1, with TRBD2 matching over 11 bases. V lost 4 bases and J lost 8; bases outside the gene matches: 8. This CDR3 comprises 15 residues. In germline, CDR1 is SGDLS, CDR2 YYNGEE. The CDR3 protein is CASSPVSGREHEQFF. In nucleotides, the CDR3 is TGTGCCAGCAGCCCAGTTAGCGGGAGGGAACATGAGCAGTTCTTC.

This clone was recorded a few times. The rearrangement joins TRBV27 to TRBJ2-5; 9 bases agree with TRBD1. The CDR3 runs to 17 residues. Unmatched junction bases numbered 9, after V lost 2 bases and J lost 2 bases. CDR1 and CDR2 from the germline V gene are MNHEY and SMNVEV (reference sequence). CDR3 loop: CASSLLSRTGEQETQYF. The CDR3 DNA sequence: TGTGCCAGCAGTTTACTGAGTCGGACAGGGGAACAAGAGACCCAGTACTTC.

This rearrangement joins TRBV7-8 to TRBJ1-6; no clear D. V lost 8 bases to trimming and J lost 1 base, with 12 bases between them. CDR3 length equals 15 residues. Germline values: CDR1 SGHVS, CDR2 FQNEAQ. Here the CDR3 reads CASGVGASYNSPLHF. The CDR3 DNA is TGTGCCAGCGGCGTCGGTGCGTCCTATAATTCACCCCTCCACTTT.

The chain recombines TRBV15 with TRBJ2-3, with 9 bases lining up with TRBD1. J was trimmed by 3 bases and V by 1 base; bases with no gene match: 2. CDR1 is LNHNV, CDR2 YYDKDF, per germline (reference sequence). The CDR3 is 15 amino acids. The CDR3 sequence: CATSRATGGTDTQYF. The CDR3 DNA reads TGTGCCACCAGCAGAGCGACAGGGGGGACAGATACGCAGTATTTT.

The V call is TRBV4-2, the J call TRBJ2-3, with D possibly being TRBD2 (5 bases). V lost 3 bases and J 0 bases, leaving 10 bases between the germline ends. CDR3 length equals 15 residues. In germline, CDR1 is LGHNA, CDR2 YNFKEQ. In nucleotides, the CDR3 is TGTGCCAGCAGCCAGGACTTTTCTAGCACAGATACGCAGTATTTT. Protein product: CASSQDFSSTDTQYF.

The chain has TRBV28 and TRBJ2-5, with unresolved D. The V gene's germline CDR1 is MDHEN and CDR2 SYDVKM. The CDR3 totals 15 residues. V lost 6 bases, J lost 4 bases, and 18 bases lay in between. In nucleotides, the CDR3 is TGTGCCAGCAGACCCCTATGGGATATCGGAGAGACCCAGTACTTC. Protein product: CASRPLWDIGETQYF.

This chain connects TRBV7-6 to TRBJ2-7, with TRBD2 identical over 12 bases. The CDR3 is made up of 18 amino acids. V shed 1 base, J shed 2 bases, and the junction held 9 bases outside the gene matches. Germline CDR1 reads SGHVS; CDR2 reads FNYEAQ. In DNA form, the CDR3 reads TGTGCCAGCAGCTTAGGTCCCCGGACTAGCGGGACTACCTACGAGCAGTACTTC. It yields the protein CASSLGPRTSGTTYEQYF.

The V gene is TRBV28, the J gene TRBJ2-1; TRBD1 might be the D (6 bases). Trimming removed 6 bases at V and 8 bases at J, with 11 bases between. Germline V lookup: CDR1 MDHEN, CDR2 SYDVKM. CDR3 length: 12 residues. Here the CDR3 reads CASSVGGDEQFF. The CDR3 nucleotides are TGTGCCAGCAGCGTTGGGGGCGATGAGCAGTTCTTC.

This chain connects TRBV9 to TRBJ2-2; D gene ambiguous. V shed 0 bases and J shed 1 base, with 7 bases lying between them. The V gene's germline CDR1 is SGDLS and CDR2 YYNGEE. This CDR3 has 15 residues. CDR3 amino acids: CASSVVTGNTGELFF. For the CDR3, the DNA is TGTGCCAGCAGCGTAGTAACGGGGAACACCGGGGAGCTGTTTTTT.

V usage is TRBV6-5 and J usage is TRBJ2-7; 10 nucleotides align to TRBD2. Germline V gene lookup returns CDR1 MNHEY and CDR2 SVGAGI. The CDR3 loop spans 14 amino acids. V gave up 4 bases and J gave up 4 bases; unmatched junction bases: 4. In DNA form, the CDR3 reads TGTGCCAGCAGTTCCGGGACTAGCGAATACGAGCAGTACTTC. Amino acid sequence: CASSSGTSEYEQYF.